The rows below give T cell receptor beta chains drawn from one sample of a study of beta chain features in type 1 diabetes. Clones were sequenced by immunoSEQ multiplex PCR, and TCRdb holds only the in-frame ones, with some missing. This table holds about 150,000 clones, about 7.3% found once. What was sequenced was central memory CD4+ T cells from blood. These receptors originate from a man aged 18-30 years in good health. Each CDR3 is given with its conserved first and last residue. The order of the fields is clone size, J gene, V gene, D gene, CDR3 DNA, CDR3 protein. A D gene is named only where the DNA matches it firmly. Clone size, where shown, is once, few, many, or a class for clones that have expanded.

>few|TRBJ1-1|TRBV7-2|.
TGTGCCAGCAGCCAGAGACAGACTGGCACTGAAGCTTTCTTT
CASSQRQTGTEAFF
>.|TRBJ2-5|TRBV6-6|TRBD1
TGTGCCAGCAGTCCCGGGACAGGGATGGGAGAGACCCAGTACTTC
CASSPGTGMGETQYF
>once|TRBJ2-2|TRBV7-6|TRBD2
TGTGCCAGCAGCTTAGTAGCGGGGACTAGTAGCCCCACCGGGGAGCTGTTTTTT
CASSLVAGTSSPTGELFF
>many|TRBJ1-1|TRBV2|.
TGTGCCAGCAGTGATCTTCCGAACACTGAAGCTTTCTTT
CASSDLPNTEAFF
>few|TRBJ2-7|TRBV28|TRBD1
TGTGCCAGTGACAGGGGGCAGTACGAGCAGTACTTC
CASDRGQYEQYF
>.|TRBJ2-4|TRBV28|.
TGTGCCAGCACAGGAGCCAAAAACATTCAGTACTTC
CASTGAKNIQYF
>many|TRBJ2-4|TRBV7-2|.
TGTGCCAGCAGCCCCACGCAGGGGGGAGCCAAAAACATTCAGTACTTC
CASSPTQGGAKNIQYF
>.|TRBJ2-2|TRBV6-6|TRBD1
TGTGCCAGCAGCCCTGACAGGGGTAACACCGGGGAGCTGTTTTTT
CASSPDRGNTGELFF
>few|TRBJ1-2|TRBV18|.
TGTGCCAGCTCACTAGGGACATTTGGCTACACCTTC
CASSLGTFGYTF
>few|TRBJ1-1|TRBV4-1|.
TGCGCCAGCAGCCAAGTCCTAAGAAGGGAGGGTGAAGCTTTCTTT
CASSQVLRREGEAFF
>.|TRBJ1-2|TRBV27|.
TGTGCCAGCAGTTTATCGGCAGGGGTTTCCTATGGCTACACCTTC
CASSLSAGVSYGYTF
>.|TRBJ1-5|TRBV2|TRBD1
TGTGCCAGCACCCAGGGGGATAGCAATCAGCCCCAGCATTTT
CASTQGDSNQPQHF
>.|TRBJ1-1|TRBV18|.
TGTGCCAGCTCACCAGGAGGAGGTAGCACTGAAGCTTTCTTT
CASSPGGGSTEAFF
>few|TRBJ2-5|TRBV9|TRBD2
TGTGCCAGCAGCGTAGGCGGGGGGGCGAGAGAGACCCAGTACTTC
CASSVGGGARETQYF
>many|TRBJ2-5|TRBV4-3|TRBD1
TGCGCCAGCAGCCAAGGACAGGGGAGCGAGACCCAGTACTTC
CASSQGQGSETQYF
>.|TRBJ2-3|TRBV15|TRBD2
TGTGCCACCAGCAGAGATGGGAGGGCAGATACGCAGTATTTT
CATSRDGRADTQYF
>many|TRBJ2-3|TRBV5-1|TRBD2
TGCGCCAGCAGCCTCGGGACTAGCGGGGCAGATACGCAGTATTTT
CASSLGTSGADTQYF